This TCR beta chain originates from a study of PD-L1 blockade in urothelial cancer. General study points: Prediction of better survival came from below-median pretreatment blood TCR clonality.

This CDR3 has 8 amino acids. CDR1 is DFQATT and CDR2 is SNEGSKA in the germline V gene (reference sequence). Documented time point: peripheral blood 6 weeks after treatment start. Measured with immunoSEQ multiplex PCR; TCRdb has only the in-frame clones, and not every one. Of roughly 120,000 clones listed, around 88% are singletons. Of note for this clone: Its antigen is currently unknown. At one of its ends the junction is not consistent with the germline gene, which may arise from a read error.

The sequencing here drew on PBMCs, taken around atezolizumab (anti-PD-L1) treatment. The J gene is TRBJ1-2, the V gene TRBV20-1; no definite D call. The sequence derives from a man between 60 and 75 years old with urothelial cancer. The CDR3 DNA reads TGCAGTGCCCGGCCAGCAGGCTTC. This gives the protein CSARPAGF.